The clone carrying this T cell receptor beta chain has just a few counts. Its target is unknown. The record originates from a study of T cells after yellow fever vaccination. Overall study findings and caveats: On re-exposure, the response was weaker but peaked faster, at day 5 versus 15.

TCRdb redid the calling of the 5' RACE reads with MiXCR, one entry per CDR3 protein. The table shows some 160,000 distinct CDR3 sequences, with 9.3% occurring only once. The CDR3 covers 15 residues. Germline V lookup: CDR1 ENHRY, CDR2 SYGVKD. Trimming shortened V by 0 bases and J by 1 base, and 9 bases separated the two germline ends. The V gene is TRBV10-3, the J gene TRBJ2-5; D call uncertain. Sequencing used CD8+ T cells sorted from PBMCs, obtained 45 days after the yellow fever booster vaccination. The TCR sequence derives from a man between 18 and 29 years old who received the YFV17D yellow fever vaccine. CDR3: CAISESGRSQETQYF. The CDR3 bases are TGTGCCATCAGTGAGTCGGGCAGGAGCCAAGAGACCCAGTACTTC.